The sequence of this TCR beta chain was determined in a study of cytomegalovirus exposure and HLA in healthy donors. PCR involved 60 Vbeta and 13 Jbeta primers. TCRdb's copy holds only in-frame clones and misses some; the assay was immunoSEQ multiplex PCR. The sample records roughly 170,000 clones, about three quarters being singletons. Germline V lookup: CDR1 ENHRY, CDR2 SYGVKD. The CDR3 consists of 19 residues. The study sampled nominally healthy donors, though unrecorded immune exposures were likely. A note on this clone: Mismatch with germline at one junction end may stem from a read error. This same CDR3 is encoded by further DNA sequences in the sample.

This sequence was found in a female donor in good health and CMV-seronegative. The gene calls are TRBV10-3 and TRBJ2-7; 7 bases line up with TRBD1. Sequenced sample: PBMCs. The CDR3 bases are TGTGCCATCAGTGGGGGGAACAGGGGAAGGACTTTTATTTCCTACGAGCAATACTTC. Encoded protein: CAISGGNRGRTFISYEQYF.